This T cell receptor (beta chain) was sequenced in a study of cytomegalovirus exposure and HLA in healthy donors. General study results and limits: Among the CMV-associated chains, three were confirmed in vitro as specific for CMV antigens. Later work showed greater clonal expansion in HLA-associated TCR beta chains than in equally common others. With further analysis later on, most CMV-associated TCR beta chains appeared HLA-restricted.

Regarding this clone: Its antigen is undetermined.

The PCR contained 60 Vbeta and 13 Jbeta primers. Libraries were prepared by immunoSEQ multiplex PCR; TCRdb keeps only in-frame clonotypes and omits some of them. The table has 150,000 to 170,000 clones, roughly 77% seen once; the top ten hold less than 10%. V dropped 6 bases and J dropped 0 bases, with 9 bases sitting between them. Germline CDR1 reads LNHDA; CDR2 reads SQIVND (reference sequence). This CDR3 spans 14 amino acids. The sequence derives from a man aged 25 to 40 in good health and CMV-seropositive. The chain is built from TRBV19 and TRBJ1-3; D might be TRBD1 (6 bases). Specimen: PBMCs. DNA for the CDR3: TGTGCCAGTAGAGGACAGCGCTCTGGAAACACCATATATTTT. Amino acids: CASRGQRSGNTIYF.